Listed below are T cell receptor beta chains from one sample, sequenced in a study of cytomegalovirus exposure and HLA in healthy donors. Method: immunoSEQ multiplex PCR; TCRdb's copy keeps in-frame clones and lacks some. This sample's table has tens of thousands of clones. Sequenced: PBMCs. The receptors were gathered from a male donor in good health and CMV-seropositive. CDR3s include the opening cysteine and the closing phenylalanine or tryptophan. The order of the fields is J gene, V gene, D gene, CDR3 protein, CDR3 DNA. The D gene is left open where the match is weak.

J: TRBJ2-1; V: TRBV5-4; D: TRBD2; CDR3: CASSLPTSGNNEQFF; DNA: TGTGCCAGCAGCCTCCCGACTAGCGGGAACAATGAGCAGTTCTTC
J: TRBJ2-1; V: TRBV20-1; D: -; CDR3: CSAKPYNEQFF; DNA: TGCAGTGCTAAGCCTTACAATGAGCAGTTCTTC
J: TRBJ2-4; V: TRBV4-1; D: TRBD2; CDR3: CASSHLPGGSGGTSHGKNIQYF; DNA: TGCGCCAGCAGCCACCTCCCAGGAGGCAGCGGGGGAACATCTCATGGCAAAAACATTCAGTACTTC
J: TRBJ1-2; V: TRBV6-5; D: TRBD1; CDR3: CASSDRGVQSGYTF; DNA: TGTGCCAGCAGTGACAGGGGGGTCCAATCTGGCTACACCTTC
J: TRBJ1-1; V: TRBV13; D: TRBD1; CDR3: CASSHGQGRRRTNEAFF; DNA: TGTGCCAGCAGCCACGGACAGGGAAGGCGCCGAACAAATGAAGCTTTCTTT
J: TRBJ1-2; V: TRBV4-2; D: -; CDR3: CASSQANLTDLLDSYGYTF; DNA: TGTGCCAGCAGCCAAGCGAATTTAACAGACCTGCTGGATTCCTATGGCTACACCTTC
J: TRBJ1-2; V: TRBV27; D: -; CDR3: CASSLSGVRGYTF; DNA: TGTGCCAGCAGTTTATCCGGAGTACGGGGCTACACCTTC
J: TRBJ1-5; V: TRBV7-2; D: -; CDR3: CASSLNSGGGNQPQHF; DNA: TGTGCCAGCAGCCTAAATTCCGGGGGAGGTAATCAGCCCCAGCATTTT
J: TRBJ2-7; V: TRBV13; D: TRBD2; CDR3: CASSFGSGDGTYEQYF; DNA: TGTGCCAGCAGTTTTGGAAGCGGGGACGGAACCTACGAGCAGTACTTC
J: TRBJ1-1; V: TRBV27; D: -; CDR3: CASSLTGTEAFF; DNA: TGTGCCAGCAGTTTAACCGGCACTGAAGCTTTCTTT
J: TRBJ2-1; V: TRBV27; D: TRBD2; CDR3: CASSLRTSYNEQFF; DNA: TGTGCCAGCAGTCTCCGGACTAGCTACAATGAGCAGTTCTTC
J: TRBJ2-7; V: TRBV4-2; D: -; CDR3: CASSQDNGGEQYF; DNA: TGTGCCAGCAGCCAAGACAATGGAGGCGAGCAGTACTTC
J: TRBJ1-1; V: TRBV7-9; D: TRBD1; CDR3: CASRLDRVLNTEAFF; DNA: TGTGCCAGCAGACTGGACAGGGTACTTAACACTGAAGCTTTCTTT
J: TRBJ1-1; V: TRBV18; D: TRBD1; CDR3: CASSGQANTEAFF; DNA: TGTGCCAGCTCCGGACAGGCGAACACTGAAGCTTTCTTT
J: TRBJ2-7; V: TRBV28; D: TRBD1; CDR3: CASSPLTGGTYEQYF; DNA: TGTGCCAGCAGCCCACTGACAGGGGGCACTTACGAGCAGTACTTC
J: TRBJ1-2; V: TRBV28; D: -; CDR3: CASSSPGQGHYGYTF; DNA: TGTGCCAGCAGCTCACCGGGACAAGGACACTATGGCTACACCTTC
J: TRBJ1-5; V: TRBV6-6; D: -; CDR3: CASTDRTGNQPQHF; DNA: TGTGCCTCTACCGACAGGACTGGCAATCAGCCCCAGCATTTT
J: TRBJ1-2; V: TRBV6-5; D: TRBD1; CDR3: CASRPPTGDYGYTF; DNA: TGTGCCAGCAGACCTCCGACAGGGGACTATGGCTACACCTTC
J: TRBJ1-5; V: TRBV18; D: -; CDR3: CASSPWQGRDQPQHF; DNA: TGTGCCAGCTCACCATGGCAGGGGCGTGATCAGCCCCAGCATTTT
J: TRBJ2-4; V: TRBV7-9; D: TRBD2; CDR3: CASSPGLAGLGDIQYF; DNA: TGTGCCAGCAGCCCGGGACTAGCGGGGCTTGGGGACATTCAGTACTTC
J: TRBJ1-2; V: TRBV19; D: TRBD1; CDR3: CASSITGGTNYGYTF; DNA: TGTGCCAGTAGTATTACAGGGGGAACTAACTATGGCTACACCTTC
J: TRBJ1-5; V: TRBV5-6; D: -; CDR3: CASSLFAKNQPQHF; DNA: TGTGCCAGCAGCTTGTTCGCGAAGAATCAGCCCCAGCATTTT
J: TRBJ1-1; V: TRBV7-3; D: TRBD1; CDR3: CASSFQGDTEAFF; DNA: TGTGCCAGCAGCTTTCAGGGGGACACTGAAGCTTTCTTT
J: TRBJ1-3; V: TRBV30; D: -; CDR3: CAWILGNTIYF; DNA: TGTGCCTGGATTCTGGGAAACACCATATATTTT
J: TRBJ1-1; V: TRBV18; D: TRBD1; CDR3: CASSPPGTGNTEAFF; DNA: TGTGCCAGCTCACCACCAGGGACAGGAAACACTGAAGCTTTCTTT
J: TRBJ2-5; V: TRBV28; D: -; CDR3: CASSFGGGETQYF; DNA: TGTGCCAGCAGTTTCGGGGGTGGAGAGACCCAGTACTTC
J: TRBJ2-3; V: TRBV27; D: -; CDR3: CASTPNWSTDTQYF; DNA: TGTGCCAGCACCCCTAACTGGAGCACAGATACGCAGTATTTT
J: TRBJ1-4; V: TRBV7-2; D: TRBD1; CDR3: CASSSRQGGLVFF; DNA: TGTGCCAGCAGCTCAAGACAGGGGGGGTTGGTGTTTTTT
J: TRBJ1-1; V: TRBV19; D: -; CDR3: CASDVGQNTEAFF; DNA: TGTGCCAGTGATGTGGGGCAAAACACTGAAGCTTTCTTT
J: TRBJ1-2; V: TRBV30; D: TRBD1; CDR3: CAWRRGTGSNYGYTF; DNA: TGTGCCTGGAGGAGAGGGACAGGCTCTAACTATGGCTACACCTTC
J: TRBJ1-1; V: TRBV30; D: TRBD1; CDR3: CAWSADMDRGAEAFF; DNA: TGTGCCTGGAGTGCGGACATGGACAGGGGAGCTGAAGCTTTCTTT
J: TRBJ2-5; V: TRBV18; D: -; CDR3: CASSPLTSRVQETQYF; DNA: TGTGCCAGCTCACCCCTTACCAGCAGGGTCCAAGAGACCCAGTACTTC
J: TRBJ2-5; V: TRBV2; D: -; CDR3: CASPPRGVRETQYF; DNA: TGTGCCAGCCCTCCTCGGGGAGTAAGGGAGACCCAGTACTTC
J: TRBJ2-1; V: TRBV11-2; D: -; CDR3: CASSPVVSYNEQFF; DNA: TGTGCCAGCAGCCCCGTAGTCTCCTACAATGAGCAGTTCTTC
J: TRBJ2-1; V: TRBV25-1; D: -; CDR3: CASSEFGDNEQFF; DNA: TGTGCCAGCAGTGAATTCGGGGATAATGAGCAGTTCTTC
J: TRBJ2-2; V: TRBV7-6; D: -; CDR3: CASSRWTEHTGELFF; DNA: TGTGCCAGCAGCCGCTGGACAGAACACACCGGGGAGCTGTTTTTT
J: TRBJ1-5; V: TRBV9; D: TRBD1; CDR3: CASSKGTGVGQPQHF; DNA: TGTGCCAGCAGCAAGGGGACAGGGGTTGGTCAGCCCCAGCATTTT
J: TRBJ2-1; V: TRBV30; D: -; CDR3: CAWSRSSNEQFF; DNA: TGTGCCTGGTCGAGGTCCTCCAATGAGCAGTTCTTC
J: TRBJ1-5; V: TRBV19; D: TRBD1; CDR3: CASSTATGGAYQPQHF; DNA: TGTGCCAGTAGTACCGCCACAGGGGGCGCGTATCAGCCCCAGCATTTT
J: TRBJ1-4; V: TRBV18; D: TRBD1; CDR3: CASSPTGDSATNEKLFF; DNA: TGTGCCAGCTCTCCTACAGGGGATAGTGCAACTAATGAAAAACTGTTTTTT
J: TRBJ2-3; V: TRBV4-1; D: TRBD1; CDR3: CASSPRQGTDTQYF; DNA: TGCGCCAGCAGCCCTCGACAGGGAACAGATACGCAGTATTTT
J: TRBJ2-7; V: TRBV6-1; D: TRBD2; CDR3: CASSEELAGGYEQYF; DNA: TGTGCCAGCAGTGAAGAACTAGCGGGGGGCTACGAGCAGTACTTC
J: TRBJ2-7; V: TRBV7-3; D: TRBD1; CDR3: CASSLMSDRTYEQYF; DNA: TGTGCCAGCAGCTTAATGTCGGACAGGACCTACGAGCAGTACTTC
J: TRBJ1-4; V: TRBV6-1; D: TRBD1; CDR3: CASSGQPTNEKLFF; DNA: TGTGCCAGCTCGGGACAGCCAACTAATGAAAAACTGTTTTTT
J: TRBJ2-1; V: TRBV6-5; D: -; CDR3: CASGELMNEQFF; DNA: TGTGCCAGCGGGGAGCTTATGAATGAGCAGTTCTTC
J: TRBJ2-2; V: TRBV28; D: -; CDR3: CASGLTLDHTGELFF; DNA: TGTGCCAGCGGTTTGACACTAGACCACACCGGGGAGCTGTTTTTT
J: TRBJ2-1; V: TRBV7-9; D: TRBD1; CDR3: CASSFRDRGPRYNEQFF; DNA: TGTGCCAGCAGCTTCCGGGACAGGGGCCCGCGGTACAATGAGCAGTTCTTC
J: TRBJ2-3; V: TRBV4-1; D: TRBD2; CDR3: CASSHLGATSRYTDTQYF; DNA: TGCGCCAGCAGCCATCTCGGAGCGACTAGCCGGTACACAGATACGCAGTATTTT